These T cell receptor beta chains were read from a single sample in a study of PD-1 blockade in classical Hodgkin lymphoma. Method: immunoSEQ multiplex PCR; TCRdb's copy keeps in-frame clones and lacks some. The table records 5,500 to 7,000 clones, about four fifths of them present only once. The source material was CD8+ T cells from blood, sampled at baseline. These receptors were collected from a human donor with classical Hodgkin lymphoma. Each CDR3 is given with its conserved first and last residue. D genes are given only for firm matches. Clone size is given for some rows only: seen once, a few or many times, or a class if the clone is expanded.

v_call	j_call	clone_size	d_call	cdr3_nt	cdr3_aa
TRBV10-3	TRBJ1-2	-	TRBD1	TGTGCCATCAGAGGACAGGGTCCTAACTATGGCTACACCTTC	CAIRGQGPNYGYTF
TRBV18	TRBJ2-7	-	-	TGTGCCAGCTCACCACCGGGCAGAGAATACGAGCAGTACTTC	CASSPPGREYEQYF
TRBV28	TRBJ2-5	once	TRBD1	TGTGCCAGCAGCCGCGGGACAGGGGGCGCCCCCTTCCAAGAGACCCAGTACTTC	CASSRGTGGAPFQETQYF
TRBV10-3	TRBJ2-3	-	TRBD2	TGTGCCATCAGTGAGACCTCAGCGGGGGGGCTCACAGATACGCAGTATTTT	CAISETSAGGLTDTQYF
TRBV25-1	TRBJ1-1	-	-	TGTGCCAGCAGTGATATGGGGCAGGGACGAGGTGAAGCTTTCTTT	CASSDMGQGRGEAFF
TRBV14	TRBJ2-1	-	-	TGTGCCAGCAGCCAGGGGATGGGGACGACCCCTCGGGGGGAGCAGTTCTTC	CASSQGMGTTPRGEQFF
TRBV13	TRBJ2-5	once	-	TGTGCCAGCAGCCTCGGGGCTGAAGAGACCCAGTACTTC	CASSLGAEETQYF
TRBV27	TRBJ2-3	-	-	TGTGCCAGCAGTTTTTCGTGGGGAAGTAGCACAGATACGCAGTATTTT	CASSFSWGSSTDTQYF
TRBV18	TRBJ1-4	-	-	TGTGCCAGCTCACCACCGGGCCTCCTTAACATGTTTTTT	CASSPPGLLNMFF
TRBV5-5	TRBJ1-3	-	-	TGTGCCAGCAGCTTGATCTCAGGGGATGGAAACACCATATATTTT	CASSLISGDGNTIYF
TRBV6-5	TRBJ1-1	-	TRBD1	TGTGCCAGCAGTTCCGACAGGGGGGACACTGAAGCTTTCTTT	CASSSDRGDTEAFF
TRBV7-6	TRBJ2-1	-	-	TGTGCCAGCAGCTTAACGGGACGAGTGGTTGATGAGCAGTTCTTC	CASSLTGRVVDEQFF
TRBV16	TRBJ2-5	-	-	TGTGCCAGCAGCCAATATGGAAAAGCAGAGACCCAGTACTTC	CASSQYGKAETQYF
TRBV4-1	TRBJ2-7	-	-	TGCGCCAGCAGCCAAGATAGGACGGAATCCTACGAGCAGTACTTC	CASSQDRTESYEQYF
TRBV4-3	TRBJ2-7	-	-	TGCGCCAGCAGCCCGCATCGAGGCGACCGGTACGAGCAGTACTTC	CASSPHRGDRYEQYF
TRBV4-3	TRBJ2-7	-	-	TGCGCCAGCAGCCAGATACAGGGAGGCTCCTACGAGCAGTACTTC	CASSQIQGGSYEQYF
TRBV6-6	TRBJ1-2	-	TRBD1	TGTGCCAGCAGTCAGACAGGGGTAAACTATGGCTACACCTTC	CASSQTGVNYGYTF
TRBV2	TRBJ1-4	-	-	TGTGCCAGCACTACCGCCTTGACAGAACTGTTTTTT	CASTTALTELFF
TRBV7-2	TRBJ2-7	-	TRBD1	TGTGCCAGCAGCCCGACAGGGTCCTTCTACGAGCAGTACTTC	CASSPTGSFYEQYF
TRBV6-5	TRBJ1-1	medium-sized	-	TGTGCCAGCAGTTACACTGAGAACACTGAAGCTTTCTTT	CASSYTENTEAFF
TRBV11-2	TRBJ1-1	few	-	TGTGCCAGCAGCTTAGAGGGCAGTCACACTGAAGCTTTCTTT	CASSLEGSHTEAFF
TRBV4-1	TRBJ1-2	-	-	TGCGCCAGCAGTGGGGTAGCTAACTATGGCTACACCTTC	CASSGVANYGYTF
TRBV28	TRBJ2-1	once	-	TGTGCCAGCAGCCCCGGGGTAGCGGACTCCTACAATGAGCAGTTCTTC	CASSPGVADSYNEQFF
TRBV27	TRBJ2-7	-	TRBD1	TGTGCCAGCAGTTTGGGACAGAGTACGGAGCAGTACTTC	CASSLGQSTEQYF
TRBV4-3	TRBJ2-3	-	-	TGCGCCAGCAGCCGAATCGGGACCGGCAGCACAGATACGCAGTATTTT	CASSRIGTGSTDTQYF
TRBV5-5	TRBJ1-1	few	TRBD1	TGTGCCAGCACCCGACAGGGGATCACTGAAGCTTTCTTT	CASTRQGITEAFF
TRBV12-5	TRBJ2-3	once	TRBD1	TGTGCTAGTGGTTTGCCCCACCTACAAGGGGGCGAAGCGGCAGATACGCAGTATTTT	CASGLPHLQGGEAADTQYF
TRBV6-1	TRBJ2-7	-	-	TGTGCCAGCAGTGATTTGGGACGCGAGCAGTACTTC	CASSDLGREQYF
TRBV27	TRBJ2-1	few	TRBD2	TGTGCCACCTCGTCCAGCGGGGGGTACAATGAGCAGTTCTTC	CATSSSGGYNEQFF
TRBV4-3	TRBJ2-1	large	-	TGCGCCAGCAGCCAACGGACGGGACGAGGGGAGCAGTTCTTC	CASSQRTGRGEQFF
TRBV14	TRBJ2-7	-	TRBD1	TGTGCCAGCAGCCAACCTCCGGGACAGGGTGACTACGAGCAGTACTTC	CASSQPPGQGDYEQYF
TRBV25-1	TRBJ1-2	once	TRBD1	TGTGCCAGCAGTGCAACCGGGACAGATGGCTACACCTTC	CASSATGTDGYTF
TRBV7-9	TRBJ2-1	-	TRBD1	TGTGCCAGCAGCTTAGAGGGTGGGACAGACTCCTACAATGAGCAGTTCTTC	CASSLEGGTDSYNEQFF
TRBV5-1	TRBJ1-2	-	TRBD1	TGCGCCAGCAGCGCGGGACAGGGGAGAAGGGACTATGGCTACACCTTC	CASSAGQGRRDYGYTF
TRBV10-1	TRBJ1-1	-	-	TGCGCCAGCAGTGGGGCGTTAACTGAAGCTTTCTTT	CASSGALTEAFF
TRBV5-5	TRBJ2-3	-	TRBD2	TGTGCCAGCAGCTTCAGCGGGGGTGGCACAGATACGCAGTATTTT	CASSFSGGGTDTQYF
TRBV28	TRBJ2-1	-	-	TGTGCCAGCAGTTTACCGCGGGCATTGAGCTCCTACAATGAGCAGTTCTTC	CASSLPRALSSYNEQFF
TRBV19	TRBJ1-2	-	-	TGTGCCACCAGCCCCGGACAGTTACTCTATGGCTACACCTTC	CATSPGQLLYGYTF
TRBV7-8	TRBJ2-7	few	-	TGTGCCAGCAGCTTACCGGGGTATGAGCAGTACTTC	CASSLPGYEQYF
TRBV7-9	TRBJ1-1	-	-	TGTGCCAGCAGCGCCGGGGCCACTGAAGCTTTCTTT	CASSAGATEAFF
TRBV14	TRBJ1-2	-	-	TGTGCCAGCAGCCCTCGGGAAACCGGTGGCTACACCTTC	CASSPRETGGYTF
TRBV13	TRBJ2-7	-	-	TGTGCCAGCAGCTTAGGCAACCGCGAGCAGTACTTC	CASSLGNREQYF
TRBV9	TRBJ2-6	-	TRBD1	TGTGCCAGCAGCGCGGGACAGGGTGTTGCTGGGGCCAACGTCCTGACTTTC	CASSAGQGVAGANVLTF
TRBV28	TRBJ2-7	-	TRBD1	TGTGCCAGCAGGACAGGGAGCGAGCAGTACTTC	CASRTGSEQYF
TRBV7-9	TRBJ1-5	-	TRBD1	TGTGCCAGCAGTCCCCAGGGGGCGCCCCCCTATAGCAATCAGCCCCAGCATTTT	CASSPQGAPPYSNQPQHF
TRBV30	TRBJ1-2	-	-	TGTGCCTGGAGTGTACGTGAGGGACGGTACTATGGCTACACCTTC	CAWSVREGRYYGYTF
TRBV4-1	TRBJ1-2	few	-	TGCGCCAGCAGCCAAGCCCCAGGGGCTCGTGGCTACACCTTC	CASSQAPGARGYTF
TRBV27	TRBJ1-1	-	-	TGTGCCAGCAGTTCCTCGAACTTTCGACCTGGGGGAAGGAACACTGAAGCTTTCTTT	CASSSSNFRPGGRNTEAFF
TRBV27	TRBJ1-6	-	-	TGTGCCAGCAGCTCAGGGACTTCACCCCTCCACTTT	CASSSGTSPLHF
TRBV28	TRBJ2-3	-	-	TGTGCCAGCAACACGGGGCAGGGTACTAGCACAGATACGCAGTATTTT	CASNTGQGTSTDTQYF
TRBV5-5	TRBJ1-5	-	TRBD1	TGTGCCAGCAGCCCCCCCCGGGACAGGGGGTTTTGGGGCAATCAGCCCCAGCATTTT	CASSPPRDRGFWGNQPQHF
TRBV19	TRBJ2-1	-	TRBD1	TGTGCCAGTAGCCGGGACAGGGATTCCTACAATGAGCAGTTCTTC	CASSRDRDSYNEQFF
TRBV27	TRBJ2-1	-	TRBD2	TGTGCCAGCAGTTTCCAGACTAGCGGGGCCTATGAGCAGTTCTTC	CASSFQTSGAYEQFF
TRBV29-1	TRBJ1-4	-	-	TGCAGCATAAACGCCCCCGGGGGGGGTGAAAAACTGTTTTTT	CSINAPGGGEKLFF
TRBV28	TRBJ1-1	few	TRBD1	TGTGCCAGCAGTACTCCGGGACAGGGGACGGCTGAAGCTTTCTTT	CASSTPGQGTAEAFF
TRBV15	TRBJ1-6	-	-	TGTGCCACCAGCAGAGACGGGGCAGCGGGGAATTCACCCCTCCACTTT	CATSRDGAAGNSPLHF
TRBV28	TRBJ1-3	-	-	TGTGCCAGCAGTTCACTGACAACTAACTCTGGAAACACCATATATTTT	CASSSLTTNSGNTIYF
TRBV19	TRBJ2-1	-	TRBD1	TGTGCCAGCGCACCCGGGACAGGCCACTACAATGAGCAGTTCTTC	CASAPGTGHYNEQFF
TRBV4-3	TRBJ2-7	-	-	TGCGCCAGCAGCCTCCGGGACGGGAGCTCCTACGAGCAGTACTTC	CASSLRDGSSYEQYF
TRBV2	TRBJ2-1	-	-	TGTGCCAGGGCGGGGAGCCTCCGCTACAATGAGCAGTTCTTC	CARAGSLRYNEQFF